The T cell receptor (beta chain) under discussion was sequenced for a study of human T cells and chemical hapten exposure. For the study at large: Diphenylcyclopropenone doses were given weekly to the scalps of patients across the roughly 22-week study.

Germline CDR1 LGHDT, CDR2 YNNKEL (reference sequence). CDR3 size: 17 residues. The trim removed 0 bases at V and 4 bases at J, leaving 7 bases unmatched. Notes on the study in general: DPC sensitization did not alter TCRs above 1 in 1000 frequency.

It was the library that attached unique molecular identifiers to individual cDNA molecules. TCRdb re-derived calls from the RACE reads in MiXCR, one entry per CDR3 protein. The data hold around 300,000 distinct CDR3 sequences, with approximately 5.8% observed a single time. This clonotype was picked up a small number of times. Its specificity is not known. Time point noted: pre-sensitization, week 0. Treatment: therapeutic diphenylcyclopropenone sensitization with weekly scalp DPC. This clonotype originated in a woman aged 18-29 years with alopecia areata. Some clones in this sample may be carry-over from other donors' samples. V is TRBV3-1 and J is TRBJ2-3, with 10 nucleotides matching TRBD2. This sample comprised whole blood, obtained in connection with sensitization to the hapten diphenylcyclopropenone (DPC). CDR3 residues: CASSQDTTSGAADTQYF. The CDR3 DNA sequence: TGTGCCAGCAGCCAAGACACCACTAGCGGGGCAGCAGATACGCAGTATTTT.